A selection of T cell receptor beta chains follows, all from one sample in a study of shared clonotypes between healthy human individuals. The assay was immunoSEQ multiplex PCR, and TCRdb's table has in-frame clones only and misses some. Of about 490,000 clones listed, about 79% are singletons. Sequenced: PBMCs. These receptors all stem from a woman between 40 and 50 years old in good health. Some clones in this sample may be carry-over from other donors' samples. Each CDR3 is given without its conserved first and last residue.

ASSLQVGGYGYT | TRBJ1-2 | TRBV4-2
SVHLRQGGAQETQY | TRBJ2-5 | TRBV29-1
ASSLGGHTDTQY | TRBJ2-3 | TRBV5-6
ASSLGTSGRETQY | TRBJ2-5 | TRBV27
ASSLNRGRVDYGYT | TRBJ1-2 | TRBV7-9
ASSPRDSRDTQY | TRBJ2-3 | TRBV5-4
ASSPTGRGNYGYT | TRBJ1-2 | TRBV7-9
ASSLYGRSTDTQY | TRBJ2-3 | TRBV11-2
AWESGRAGNIQY | TRBJ2-4 | TRBV30
ASTQGFYEQY | TRBJ2-7 | TRBV7-8
TAGTAKDSGANVLT | TRBJ2-6 | TRBV30
ASSQDAEQF | TRBJ2-1 | TRBV4-1
ASSQPVQYNEQF | TRBJ2-1 | TRBV4-2
AWSVSGENEQF | TRBJ2-1 | TRBV30
ASARDSFSGSYNEQF | TRBJ2-1 | TRBV25-1
ASSPLTGGQETQY | TRBJ2-5 | TRBV18
ASSQEGAATPGYGYT | TRBJ1-2 | TRBV4-1
ASSLIPETQY | TRBJ2-5 | TRBV7-9
ASSLAEGFEQF | TRBJ2-1 | TRBV5-1
ASSLQGHEQF | TRBJ2-1 | TRBV7-3
ASSVSGVYGYT | TRBJ1-2 | TRBV2
ASSVGGTDTQY | TRBJ2-3 | TRBV9
ATSSRSNTGELF | TRBJ2-2 | TRBV2
ASSLAGGPSIGELF | TRBJ2-2 | TRBV5-1
ASSLTGRAYNEQF | TRBJ2-1 | TRBV7-3
ASSSRTLGGNIQY | TRBJ2-4 | TRBV13
ASSSEGGDYEQY | TRBJ2-7 | TRBV5-1
ASRKSPDNEQF | TRBJ2-1 | TRBV5-1
AGGTRPREQY | TRBJ2-7 | TRBV28
ASSLDPELTEAF | TRBJ1-1 | TRBV5-1
ASSSIQQY | TRBJ2-7 | TRBV28
ASSLYVGRDQPQH | TRBJ1-5 | TRBV7-2